The subject of this entry is one T cell receptor (beta chain). The antigen remains unidentified. 13 Jbeta primers and 60 Vbeta primers were used for the PCR. Assay: immunoSEQ multiplex PCR; the TCRdb copy retains only in-frame clones and omits some. The sample records approximately 110,000 clones, around 77% being singletons. This specimen belongs to a study of cytomegalovirus exposure and HLA in healthy donors. Study results and caveats: A later analysis reportedly found fewer N-insertions in an Asian-associated ancestry cluster than the approximately 700-donor mean. Sequencing artifact likely explains a cluster of highly shared sequence variants.

The sequencing input was PBMCs. This TCR derives from a middle-aged woman in good health and CMV-seropositive.

CDR3 protein: CASSLGSSAQETQYF. CDR3 DNA: TGCGCCAGCAGCTTGGGTTCTAGCGCCCAAGAGACCCAGTACTTC. The gene calls are TRBV5-1 and TRBJ2-5; TRBD2 is a possible D gene (6 bases). This CDR3 contains 15 residues. V was trimmed by 0 bases and J by 1 base, leaving 10 bases between them. The V gene's germline CDR1 is SGHRS and CDR2 YFSETQ.